This TCR beta chain originates from a study of cytomegalovirus exposure and HLA in healthy donors (TCRdb year 2017). At the level of the whole study: An earlier analysis of roughly 630 of the donors reported 276 Gb of sequence data and roughly 100 million unique TCR beta sequences from 150 million to 200 million T cells. An early release covering more than 500 HLA-typed donors comprised about 290 gigabases of sequencing data and around 85 million unique TCR sequences. The genetic ancestry cluster associated with self-reported Caucasian donors included around 76% of the 398 genotyped donors. The aim of the study was to test whether cataloging public T cell receptors could identify signatures of past pathogen exposure. The T cell repertoires of around 730 subjects were profiled by immunosequencing and related to cytomegalovirus serostatus. A separate validation cohort of more than 100 different subjects was used in addition to the roughly 640-subject first cohort. High-throughput TCR immunosequencing, statistical association of individual TCRs with disease status, and machine learning were combined to predict cytomegalovirus infection status. A later analysis re-analyzed previously published TCR beta repertoires from roughly 690 donors and added high-resolution HLA genotyping to study TCR occurrence patterns. In the later analysis, no new phenotypic data were used to find candidate immune exposures; instead, reliance was placed on TCR beta sequences and their occurrence across donors. To decide whether each TCR beta V gene segment behaved as functional or pseudogenic, an earlier analysis of fewer than 750 of the donors relied on high-throughput TCR beta sequencing. Donor age, sex, ethnicity and CMV serostatus were compiled together with the repertoire data. A later genetic analysis used genome-wide SNP genotypes for about 55% of the 666 donors, treating that subset as a discovery cohort. Every repertoire in the discovery cohort had been generated on one and the same sequencing platform. Both class I and class II loci were covered by HLA typing, at four-digit resolution. The number of donors typed differed by locus, with roughly 620-640 for A, B, C, DRB1 and DQB1, roughly 550 for DQA1, nearly 610 for DPA1, and some 470 for DPB1. Because of strong linkage in the cohort, a few DR-DQ haplotypes were treated as single units for association and clustering. Across about 370 genotyped donors of the cohort, an average of about 240,000 unique TCR beta nucleotide sequences per donor were sequenced, and approximately 17% of those sequences were non-productive. What the research found in general, with its limitations: Immune exposure information for the cohort was limited to CMV serostatus. When HLA alleles, especially DR and DQ, strongly co-occurred, attributing TCR associations to individual alleles was difficult. Because HLA typing was missing for some donors at each locus, association tests included only the typed subset. Roughly uniform sequencing depth across donors was assumed in presence/absence analyses, although this assumption may not hold. The sequencing pipeline was judged likely to have produced a cluster of highly shared sequence variants as a technical artifact. According to a later analysis, parvovirus B19, influenza, CMV and Epstein-Barr virus appeared linked to several top co-occurrence clusters. According to a later analysis, TCR association rates differed among HLA loci, with DRB1 alleles showing the most associated TCRs and HLA-C alleles showing the fewest. In an earlier analysis of some 500 of the donors, most TCR beta V segments were observed in productive rearrangements about 90% or about 30% of the time, broadly matching IMGT annotations. In a later genetic analysis, a missense DCLRE1C variant was associated with V-gene and J-gene trimming of TCR beta chains, and the association was replicated in an independent cohort. Linkage disequilibrium might explain the correlated functional status among segregating V segments, but an unknown experimental factor could not be excluded. In a later analysis, HLA-associated TCR beta chains showed more clonal expansion and lower generation probabilities than non-associated chains that were equally common. In a later analysis, most CMV-associated TCR beta chains were found to appear HLA-restricted, with HLA associations seemingly driven largely by CMV exposure. About 15 rarely observed V segments, including chromosome 9 orphons, were excluded from the earlier analysis of some 590 of the donors because counts were too low. The classifier was reported to diagnose cytomegalovirus status with high specificity and sensitivity in both the original and validation cohorts. Some IMGT-functional V segments, including TRBV6-2 and TRBV6-3, could not be distinguished by the 87-base-pair reads and were therefore excluded. A few of the identified cytomegalovirus-associated TCR beta chains were confirmed in vitro to be specific for cytomegalovirus antigens. It was suggested by the authors that the approach could potentially be generalized to other disease states and immunological phenotypes. A later analysis associated 15,000 to 20,000 TCR beta sequences with specific HLA alleles at a false discovery rate of 0.05. In a later genetic analysis, fewer N-insertions in productive TCRs were reported among donors in an Asian-associated ancestry cluster than the roughly 700-donor mean. In this cohort, only TCR beta chains were sequenced, and detectable features were limited by the absence of alpha or paired-chain data. A further reported finding was that TCR beta sequences accurately predicted the HLA-A and HLA-B alleles for most subjects in the first cohort. Across donors, most TCR sequences were observed very rarely, whereas some public TCRs were present in many individuals. The study gave a list of over 150 TCR beta chains associated with cytomegalovirus.

Library creation used the immunoSEQ multiplex PCR assay. For the multiplex PCR, a mixture combining 60 forward primers for TCR Vbeta segments and 13 reverse primers for TCR Jbeta segments was used. The CDR3 region of rearranged TCR beta genes was amplified from genomic DNA with a multiplex PCR assay. The Illumina HiSeq System was used to sequence the amplified TCR beta libraries as 87-base-pair reads. The published analysis was carried out like this. A later analysis tallied tens of millions of unique TCR beta chains across the approximately 670 repertoires, and 10 million to 11 million of those chains were shared by two or more donors. Raw reads were error-corrected and collapsed into unique sequences with a nearest-neighbor algorithm that merged closely related sequences to remove PCR and sequencing errors. V, D and J gene segments were assigned by aligning CDR3 sequences to IMGT reference sequences. For a sequence to be retained, a match of at least six nucleotides to both a V gene segment and a J gene segment was required. A rearrangement counted as productive if the CDR3 had no stop codons and remained in frame with V and J, and every other rearrangement counted as non-productive. CDR3 was defined by IMGT convention, running from the second conserved V-encoded cysteine to the conserved J-encoded phenylalanine. The earlier analysis of approximately 500 of the donors excluded sequences that lacked an unambiguous match to a single V gene segment. In an earlier analysis of around 590 of the donors, a V segment was called functional when productive rearrangements were above 56.7%, and segregating when the standard deviation between donors exceeded 5%. To diagnose cytomegalovirus status from the catalog of TCR beta chain sequences, a statistical classification framework was built. In a later analysis, V and J genes were assigned by comparing TCR nucleotide sequences against IMGT/GENE-DB human TR gene sequences. The TCRdist pipeline was used in a later analysis to assign CDR3 sequences and most-parsimonious VDJ recombination scenarios. In a later analysis, each TCR beta chain was defined by its CDR3 amino acid sequence together with its V-gene family, and reads lacking a unique V-gene family were excluded. As a way to deal with suspected cross-contamination and a sequencing artifact, a later analysis dropped 450 to 700 nucleotide sequences that were highly shared and had low generation probability. In a later analysis, a clonal expansion index was calculated for each public chain from normalized within-repertoire ranks of inferred template counts. Generation probabilities in a later analysis came from a VDJ recombination model fitted to out-of-frame rearrangements, and those results were checked against IGoR. In a later analysis, TCR-TCR, TCR-HLA and TCR-CMV co-occurrence was scored with hypergeometric tests, and a repertoire-size bias correction was applied to TCR pairs. False discovery rates were estimated in a later analysis by permuting HLA or CMV assignments 20 times. In a later analysis, co-occurring TCRs were grouped using DBSCAN, and TCRdist sequence similarity was added for clustering within HLA-allele-positive subsets. Repertoires with fewer than 30,000 or more than 120,000 public chains, plus five repertoires with anomalous nucleotide sharing, were excluded from co-occurrence clustering. TCRdb's version of the immuneACCESS table is confined to in-frame rearrangements and falls short of the full clone set. An unresolved V gene accounts for under half of the shortfall where checked; the remainder is of unknown origin. V and J calls and clone size are given by that table; D and trimming were obtained from the DNA. The sample table lists some 150,000 clones, 77% of them with a count of one. The leading ten clones occupy roughly 4.2% of the sample.

The CDR3 holds 12 amino acids from the cysteine to the phenylalanine. Of the read, only the CDR3 DNA is kept; its 36 bases are in frame from base 1. Reading the germline V gene gives CDR1 SGHRS and CDR2 YFSETQ. V lost 4 bases and J lost 4 bases; the stretch between them is 8 bases long. On this clone itself: Which antigen it targets is not known. One base away there is no much larger clone; base qualities are not given.

The cohort was made up of approximately 670 healthy bone marrow donors. All cohort members were sampled while nominally healthy, although unrecorded immune exposures were likely present. The donor was CMV seronegative and was included in the group of about 350 seronegative cohort members. A peripheral blood sample was provided by each donor, and peripheral blood mononuclear cells were used for TCR beta sequencing. The Qiagen DNeasy Blood Extraction Kit was used to extract genomic DNA from the blood cell samples. The chain links TRBV5-1 with TRBJ1-2; no D gene is confidently identified. Sequencing was performed on PBMCs. The receptor's source is a male donor in good health and CMV-seronegative. For the CDR3, the sequence is CASSPSLYGYTF. The nucleotide sequence is TGCGCCAGCAGCCCCTCCCTCTATGGCTACACCTTC.